Included here is one TCR beta chain sequence, with context. The antigen it binds to is not known. Base qualities were left out, and no much larger clone turns up one base away. The data were taken from a study of blood T cell repertoires in COVID-19 (TCRdb year 2020). Notes on the research overall: The collaborator samples originated in the United States, Italy and Spain and spanned the acute and convalescent phases of COVID-19. The dataset comprised deeply sampled blood TCRbeta repertoires from subjects exposed to, actively infected with, or recovered from COVID-19. A de-identified subject ID, COVID-19 status, age in years and sex were almost always included in the sample metadata. The prospective study material was composed of cDNA or gDNA derived from T cells, B-cell-depleted T cells, or PBMCs. The samples were drawn from the first 160 participants of the ongoing ImmuneRACE study and from over 950 subjects provided by 6 global collaborators. Where available, HLA class I and class II types were obtained from metadata supplied by the sample provider rather than from assay-based typing. The repertoires were made available in a free public database intended to serve as a resource for research on the immune response to SARS-CoV-2.

CDR1 and CDR2 are read off the germline V gene (reference sequence) as GTSNPN and SVGIG. The CDR3 sequence holds 15 residues, the cysteine and phenylalanine included. The only DNA kept is the CDR3, 45 bases in frame from the first base. Trimming removed 8 bases from V and 7 bases from J; the gene matches leave 17 bases unexplained. The paper as a whole reports these results and caveats: The quantity of clinical and demographic metadata differed by source and by participant and was supplied without curation.

The immunoSEQ Assay, a bias-controlled multiplex PCR, was used to amplify TCRbeta CDR3 regions from genomic DNA. In the authors' own workflow: Within the assay, amplification of reference gene primers was used to estimate how many nucleated cells each sample contained. To quantify the absolute abundance of each unique TCRbeta CDR3 rearrangement, sequence reads were collapsed and filtered. For each sample, productive Simpson clonality was calculated by taking the square root of Simpson's diversity index across productive rearrangements. TCRdb obtained this table from immuneACCESS and retained in-frame rearrangements with V and J assigned. These tables miss some clones; where compared with another copy, unresolved V genes account for less than half of the shortfall, and the remainder is unexplained. V and J calls and clone size are those listed in that table; D and trimming were worked out from the DNA. The sample yields some 200,000 clones; over 75% were counted once. The top ten clones comprise about 9% of the sample.

In the prospective study, participants were roughly 18 to 100 years old, resided in about two dozen geographic areas of the United States, and were enrolled through a virtual design. To assign participants to cohorts, the prospective study relied on clinical history that participants themselves reported in a screening survey and a study questionnaire. For ImmuneRACE Cohort 3, a participant was defined as recovered based on two consecutive negative NP/OP PCR tests, clearance by a healthcare professional, or resolution of symptoms. Each participant in the prospective study had whole blood, serum and a nasopharyngeal or oropharyngeal swab collected by mobile phlebotomists. Additional blood draws and questionnaires over an approximately two-month period could optionally be provided by prospective study participants. Before DNA extraction, blood samples from the prospective study were shipped at room temperature or frozen.

This TCR derives from a man aged 35 to 55 who had recovered from COVID-19. Sequenced sample: PBMCs or T cells enriched from blood (not recorded which). The receptor chain draws on TRBV30 and TRBJ1-2, with 9 central nucleotides matching TRBD1. For the CDR3, the sequence is CAQYRPGQGYSGYTF. The DNA is TGTGCCCAATATCGTCCGGGACAGGGATACTCTGGCTACACCTTC.